This T cell receptor (beta chain) was identified during a study of T cell responses to AZD1222 COVID-19 vaccine. CDR3 length equals 15 residues. CDR1 and CDR2 (germline): SGHNT, YYREEE (reference sequence). Losses at the gene ends were 4 bases for V and 3 bases for J; bases not matched to a gene: 7. The table came from immunoSEQ multiplex PCR; TCRdb's copy has only in-frame clones and leaves some out. The profile shows 30,000 to 40,000 clones, about 80% of them singletons. The rearrangement joins TRBV5-4 to TRBJ2-5; 9 positions agree with TRBD2. Sequenced material: peripheral blood, taken 28 days after the second AZD1222 dose. The source is an adult who received the AZD1222 COVID-19 vaccine. This CDR3 reads CASSGGAGGKETQYF. The CDR3, as DNA: TGTGCCAGCAGCGGAGGTGCGGGGGGGAAAGAGACCCAGTACTTC. Full variable domain (rest looked up from reference TRBV5-4 and TRBJ2-5): ETGVTQSPTHLIKTRGQQVTLRCSSQSGHNTVSWYQQALGQGPQFIFQYYREEENGRGNFPPRFSGLQFPNYSSELNVNALELDDSALYLCASSGGAGGKETQYFGPGTRLLVL.